This paragraph covers one T cell receptor beta chain sequence. Its antigen remains unknown. It is unclear where the CDR3 begins or ends on the DNA, so no DNA is shown, and the CDR3 is as TCRdb lists it. The sorted-subset replicate PCRs were given around 200 ng DNA, which is about 29,000 T cell genomes. Produced via immunoSEQ multiplex PCR; TCRdb's table is partial and in-frame only. The sample lists over 1.5 million clones, 95% to 99% occurring once. The sample comes from a study of shared clonotypes between healthy human individuals. There were no recent acute infections or vaccinations among the donors, who were healthy HIV-negative adults. With termini counted, the CDR3 has 13 amino acids. Germline V gene data show CDR1 as MDHEN and CDR2 as SYDVKM. Notes on the study in general: Generation probability values for non-shared clonotypes were lower than those for clonotypes shared by all four donors.

V and J are TRBV28 and TRBJ2-2. This receptor was taken from a man aged 25 to 40 in good health. Sequences were obtained from naive CD4+ T cells sorted from blood. Subset reported: CD45RA+ positively selected. The CDR3 loop is CAASQFFGGELFF.